The source of this T cell receptor beta chain is a study of cytomegalovirus exposure and HLA in healthy donors. Study-wide results and caveats: Later examination showed HLA-associated TCR beta chains had greater clonal expansion than equally common others.

The PCR employed 60 Vbeta primers together with 13 Jbeta primers. Study processing details: It was a later analysis that counted approximately 81 million unique TCR beta chains, of which around 11 million were shared. Profiled with immunoSEQ multiplex PCR; TCRdb holds only in-frame clones, not every one. V, J and clone size were drawn from that table, and D and trimming were deduced from the DNA. This sample contains about 42,000 clones. With regard to this clone: The antigen remains undetermined.

Sequencing input: PBMCs. This clonotype was sampled from a man younger than 45 in good health and CMV-seronegative.

The CDR3 spells CASSGGTGLGYGYTF. In DNA form, the CDR3 reads TGCGCCAGCAGCGGGGGGACGGGACTTGGCTATGGCTACACCTTC. The chain uses TRBV5-1 and TRBJ1-2, with D possibly TRBD1 on 5 matching bases. This CDR3 spans 15 amino acids. V shed 4 bases and J shed 4 bases, with 17 bases lying between them. The germline gives CDR1 SGHRS, CDR2 YFSETQ.